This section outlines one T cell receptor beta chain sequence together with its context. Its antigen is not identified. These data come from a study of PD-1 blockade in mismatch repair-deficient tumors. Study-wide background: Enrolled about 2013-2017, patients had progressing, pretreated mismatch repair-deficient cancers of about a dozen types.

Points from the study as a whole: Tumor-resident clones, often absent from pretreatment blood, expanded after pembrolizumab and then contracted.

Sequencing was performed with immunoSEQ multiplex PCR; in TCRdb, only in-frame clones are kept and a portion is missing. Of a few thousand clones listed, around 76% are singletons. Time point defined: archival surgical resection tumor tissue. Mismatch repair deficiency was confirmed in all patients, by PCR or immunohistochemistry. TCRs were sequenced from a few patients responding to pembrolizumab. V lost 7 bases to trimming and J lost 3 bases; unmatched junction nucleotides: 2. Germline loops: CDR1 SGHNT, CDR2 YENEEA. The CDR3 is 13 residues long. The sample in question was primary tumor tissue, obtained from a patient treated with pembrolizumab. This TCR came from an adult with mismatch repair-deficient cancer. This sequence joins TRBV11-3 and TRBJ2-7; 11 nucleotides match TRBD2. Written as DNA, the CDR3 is TGTGCCAGCACTAGCGGGAGGCTCTACGAGCAGTACTTC. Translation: CASTSGRLYEQYF. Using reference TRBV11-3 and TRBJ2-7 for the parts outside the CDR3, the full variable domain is EAGVVQSPRYKIIEKKQPVAFWCNPISGHNTLYWYLQNLGQGPELLIRYENEEAVDDSQLPKDRFSAERLKGVDSTLKIQPAELGDSAVYLCASTSGRLYEQYFGPGTRLTVT.